The entry below describes one T cell receptor (beta chain). The data originate from a study of T cells after posttransplantation cyclophosphamide. Produced via immunoSEQ multiplex PCR; TCRdb's table is partial and in-frame only. The sample has around 2,200 clones, around two thirds seen once; the top ten hold over 15%. A marrow graft followed busulfan-fludarabine conditioning, with cyclophosphamide on days +3 and +4. The CDR3 length is 14 residues. Germline V gives CDR1 MDHEN, CDR2 SYDVKM. The V and J ends lost 4 bases and 10 bases respectively, with 14 bases between them. This TCR was sampled from a male patient in his sixties or seventies who received an allogeneic stem cell transplant from a related donor and was CMV-positive. A share of the T cells may be of graft donor origin. The rearrangement uses TRBV28 and TRBJ1-6; D may be TRBD1 (5 bases). The sample here was PBMCs, taken after allogeneic stem cell transplant with posttransplant cyclophosphamide. The CDR3: CASSSWQGGSPLHF. DNA of the CDR3: TGTGCCAGCAGTTCTTGGCAGGGTGGATCACCCCTCCACTTT.